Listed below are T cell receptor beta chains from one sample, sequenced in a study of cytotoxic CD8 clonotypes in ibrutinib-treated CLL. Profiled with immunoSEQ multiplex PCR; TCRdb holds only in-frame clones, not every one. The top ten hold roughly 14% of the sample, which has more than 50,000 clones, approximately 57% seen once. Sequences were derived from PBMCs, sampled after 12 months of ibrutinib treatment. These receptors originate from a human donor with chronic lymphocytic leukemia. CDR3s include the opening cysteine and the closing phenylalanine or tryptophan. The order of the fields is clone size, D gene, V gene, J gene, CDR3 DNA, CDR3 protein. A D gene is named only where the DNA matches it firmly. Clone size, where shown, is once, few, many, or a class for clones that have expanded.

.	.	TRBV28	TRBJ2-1	TGTGCCAGCAGCACCAAGCGGAGGGGCGGGGAGCAGTTCTTC	CASSTKRRGGEQFF
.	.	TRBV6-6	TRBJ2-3	TGTGCCAGCAGTTACTCGAAAGGCACGCAGTATTTT	CASSYSKGTQYF
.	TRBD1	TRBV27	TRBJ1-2	TGTGCCAGCACCAACGGCCAGGGACAGGGGGGCGGCTACACCTTC	CASTNGQGQGGGYTF
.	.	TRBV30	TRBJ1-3	TGTGCCTGGAGTCGAGCCCAGGGGCCTGGAAACACCATATATTTT	CAWSRAQGPGNTIYF
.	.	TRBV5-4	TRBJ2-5	TGTGCCAGCAGCTTGGGGACGATACAAGAGACCCAGTACTTC	CASSLGTIQETQYF
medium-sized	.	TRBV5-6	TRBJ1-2	TGTGCCAGCAGCCCCACTCCAAGGAACTATGGCTACACCTTC	CASSPTPRNYGYTF
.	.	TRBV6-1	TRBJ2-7	TGTGCCAGCAGTGAAGCGCAGGCCAGGGGCCACGAGCAGTACTTC	CASSEAQARGHEQYF
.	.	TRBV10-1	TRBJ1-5	TGCGCCAGCAGTGAGTCGCAGAGTGGGAATCAGCCCCAGCATTTT	CASSESQSGNQPQHF
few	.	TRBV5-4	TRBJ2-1	TGTGCCAGCAGCCTCGGACTGGAGCAGTTCTTC	CASSLGLEQFF
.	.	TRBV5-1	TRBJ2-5	TGCGCCAGCAGCTTGGACGGGGCCCTCCAAGAGACCCAGTACTTC	CASSLDGALQETQYF
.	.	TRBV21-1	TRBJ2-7	TGTGCCAGCAGCAAAGAGGTGGGGGGGACCGACTTTTCCTACGAGCAGTACTTC	CASSKEVGGTDFSYEQYF